This TCR beta chain originates from a study of CD8 T cells in ankylosing spondylitis. Whole-study findings and limits: In synovial fluid and blood from reactive arthritis, some motif variants were previously reported. CD8+ disease-linked clones were present at relatively low frequencies in blood. A motif in TCR beta, a set of under ten highly homologous variants, appeared characteristic of ankylosing spondylitis blood.

This CDR3 has 13 residues. V gave up 6 bases and J gave up 6 bases, with 15 bases separating them. Germline V gene lookup returns CDR1 DFQATT and CDR2 SNEGSKA (reference sequence). TCRdb fed the 5' RACE reads into MiXCR, producing one record per CDR3 protein. The sample includes 800,000 to 900,000 distinct CDR3 sequences, 12% of them seen just once. Of note for this clonotype: Antigen specificity is unknown.

The sequencing input was blood, either unsorted or a sorted T cell fraction (not recorded which). The receptor's source is a male donor with ankylosing spondylitis. This chain links TRBV20-1 with TRBJ2-1; a possible D gene is TRBD2 (5 bases). The CDR3 bases are TGCAGTGCCTCATCTCGGGGATCCAATGAGCAGTTCTTC. Translating gives CSASSRGSNEQFF.